What follows is one T cell receptor beta chain and its context. Its antigen is still unknown. The source of the sample is a study of regulatory T cells in long-lasting Graves disease. Study findings and constraints: Results may be inaccurate due to the small sample size. Whereas new patients shared about a thousand public clonotypes, persistent patients shared more, at a few thousand.

V lost 4 bases, J lost 8 bases, and 9 bases stayed unmatched. This CDR3 is built from 15 residues. Germline CDR1 reads DFQATT; CDR2 reads SNEGSKA (reference sequence). CDR3 regions were amplified by Arm-PCR using iRepertoire HTBI primers to build TCR beta libraries. TCRdb redid the calling of the multiplex PCR reads with MiXCR, one entry per CDR3 protein. The data hold a few hundred thousand distinct CDR3 sequences, with 20% to 25% observed a single time. As for time point: persistent/refractory GD, antithyroid drugs over 5 years with positive TRAb. With RNA extracted from PBMCs as input, the TCR library was made.

This clonotype was sampled from a female donor with Graves disease. Material: peripheral blood mononuclear cells (PBMCs), obtained when the disease was refractory, from a patient treated with antithyroid drugs. The J gene is TRBJ2-2, the V gene TRBV20-1, with 11 bases fitting TRBD1. This CDR3 reads CSATRGTGGSGELFF. The CDR3 region has the DNA TGCAGTGCTACGAGAGGGACAGGGGGTAGTGGGGAGCTGTTTTTT.